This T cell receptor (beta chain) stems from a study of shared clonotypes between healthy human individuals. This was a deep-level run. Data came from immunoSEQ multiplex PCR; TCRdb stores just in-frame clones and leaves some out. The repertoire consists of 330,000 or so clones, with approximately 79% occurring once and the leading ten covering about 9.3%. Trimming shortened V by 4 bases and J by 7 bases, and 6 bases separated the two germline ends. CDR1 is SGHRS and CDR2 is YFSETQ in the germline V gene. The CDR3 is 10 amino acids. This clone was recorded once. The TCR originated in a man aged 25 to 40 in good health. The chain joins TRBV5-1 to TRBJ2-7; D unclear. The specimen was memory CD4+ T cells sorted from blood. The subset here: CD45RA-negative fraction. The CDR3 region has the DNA TGCGCCAGCAGCGCGGAAGAGCAGTACTTC. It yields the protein CASSAEEQYF.